These 16 T cell receptor beta chains share one sample of origin, sequenced in a study of blood T cell repertoires in COVID-19. This table comes from immunoSEQ multiplex PCR, and its TCRdb copy is limited to in-frame clones, with some not included. The sample shows about 260,000 clones, about 91% of them seen only once. Source material: peripheral blood. These receptors were collected from a person aged 18-29 years with COVID-19, enrolled during active disease.

In its sample, this clone was seen a few times. CDR3 sequence reads: CASSIQGWNTEAFF. In DNA form, the CDR3 reads TGTGCCAGTAGCATACAGGGGTGGAACACTGAAGCTTTCTTT. This chain links TRBV19 with TRBJ1-1; 7 bases fit TRBD1. Germline CDR1 and CDR2: LNHDA and SQIVND (reference sequence). The CDR3 length is 14 residues. The ends lost 6 bases at V and 1 base at J; junction bases unmatched: 5.

The chain recombines TRBV5-1 with TRBJ2-3; a weak D match, TRBD1 (6 bases). The CDR3 totals 18 residues. V gave up 0 bases and J gave up 0 bases, with 17 bases separating them. Germline CDR1 reads SGHRS; CDR2 reads YFSETQ. CDR3 sequence reads: CASSLVRNRVISTDTQYF. The CDR3, as DNA: TGCGCCAGCAGCTTGGTTCGGAACAGGGTAATCAGCACAGATACGCAGTATTTT.

The chain carries TRBV5-1 and TRBJ2-2, with D hard to call. The CDR3 runs 13 residues. Germline V gene sequence: CDR1 SGHRS, CDR2 YFSETQ. The V end lost 9 bases, the J end lost 6 bases, and 15 bases lay between the germline ends. The CDR3 DNA reads as TGCGCCACCAGAAATCCGGTGGCCGGGGAGCTGTTTTTT. Translated, it gives CATRNPVAGELFF.

The V and J genes are TRBV27 and TRBJ1-1; 9 bases align to TRBD1. Per the germline V gene, CDR1 is MNHEY and CDR2 is SMNVEV (reference sequence). V gave up 5 bases and J gave up 3 bases; unmatched junction bases: 4. The CDR3 length is 14 residues. The CDR3 coding sequence is TGTGCCAGCAGTCACAGGGGGCGGTACACTGAAGCTTTCTTT. It yields the protein CASSHRGRYTEAFF.

The V and J genes are TRBV27 and TRBJ1-1; D might be TRBD1 (5 bases). Germline V gives CDR1 MNHEY, CDR2 SMNVEV (reference sequence). The CDR3 has 16 residues. Trimming removed 2 bases at V and 1 base at J, with 14 bases between. The CDR3 loop is CASSLRVGHENTEAFF. The CDR3 bases are TGTGCCAGCAGTTTAAGGGTTGGACACGAGAACACTGAAGCTTTCTTT.

This chain links TRBV6-5 with TRBJ2-2; D is unclear. The CDR3 length is 15 residues. Looked up from germline, CDR1 is MNHEY and CDR2 is SVGAGI. The ends were cut back, 2 bases at V and 0 bases at J, with 7 bases in the middle. The CDR3 reads CASSYGSTNTGELFF. The CDR3 nucleotides are TGTGCCAGCAGTTACGGCTCGACGAACACCGGGGAGCTGTTTTTT.

This chain uses TRBV6-2 or TRBV6-3 with TRBJ2-6, with 9 bases fitting TRBD1. J lost 2 bases, V lost 3 bases, and 17 bases had no gene match. The CDR3 contains 21 residues. CDR1 and CDR2 (germline): MNHEY, SVGEGT. The CDR3 loop is CASSYPRDRAFYSPGANVLTF. For the CDR3, the DNA is TGTGCCAGCAGTTATCCCAGGGACAGGGCCTTCTATTCACCTGGGGCCAACGTCCTGACTTTC.

V gene TRBV11-2 combines with J gene TRBJ1-2; no reliable D call. V gave up 1 base and J gave up 3 bases, with 6 bases separating them. The CDR3 sequence is 13 residues long. Germline loops: CDR1 SGHAT, CDR2 FQNNGV. The CDR3 is CASSLAEDYGYTF. CDR3 coding DNA: TGTGCCAGCAGCTTAGCGGAGGACTATGGCTACACCTTC. Full variable domain (outside the CDR3, taken from reference TRBV11-2 and TRBJ1-2): EAGVAQSPRYKIIEKRQSVAFWCNPISGHATLYWYQQILGQGPKLLIQFQNNGVVDDSQLPKDRFSAERLKGVDSTLKIQPAKLEDSAVYLCASSLAEDYGYTFGSGTRLTVV.

The rearrangement uses TRBV28 and TRBJ1-1; the D gene is possibly TRBD1 (6 bases). Trimming removed 6 bases at V and 3 bases at J, with 14 bases between. Per the germline V gene, CDR1 is MDHEN and CDR2 is SYDVKM. This CDR3 contains 14 residues. The CDR3 DNA sequence: TGTGCCAGCAGCTACGACAGGATGTACACTGAAGCTTTCTTT. Translation gives CASSYDRMYTEAFF.

This clone appeared a single time. The chain recombines TRBV19 with TRBJ1-2; no clear D gene. In germline, CDR1 is LNHDA, CDR2 SQIVND (reference sequence). The CDR3 length is 13 residues. V shed 9 bases and J shed 0 bases, with 11 bases lying between them. CDR3 region: CASYSQANYGYTF. CDR3 bases: TGTGCCAGCTACAGCCAAGCTAACTATGGCTACACCTTC.

The chain couples TRBV12-3 or TRBV12-4 to TRBJ2-1; D perhaps matches TRBD2 (6 bases). Trimming stripped 7 bases from V and 9 bases from J, with 16 bases between. The CDR3 loop spans 13 amino acids. The CDR3 protein is CASKPSAGLEQFF. DNA for the CDR3: TGTGCCAGCAAACCCTCAGCGGGCCTTGAGCAGTTCTTC.

This clone occurred once. This sequence joins TRBV5-4 and TRBJ1-2; D perhaps matches TRBD1 (5 bases). The V end was cut by 0 bases, the J end by 6 bases, with 15 bases between. Per germline, CDR1 SGHNT and CDR2 YYREEE (reference sequence). The CDR3 covers 15 residues. The chain's CDR3 is CASSLGQPVAHGYTF. The DNA for the CDR3 is TGTGCCAGCAGCTTGGGACAGCCCGTAGCCCATGGCTACACCTTC.

The chain combines TRBV13 with TRBJ2-7, with TRBD2 identical over 9 bases. Unmatched junction bases numbered 5, after V lost 5 bases and J lost 0 bases. This CDR3 has 15 residues. Germline lookup yields CDR1 PRHDT and CDR2 FYEKMQ (reference sequence). DNA of the CDR3: TGTGCCAGCAGCCGGTCTAGCGGGGCCTCCTACGAGCAGTACTTC. Translating it yields CASSRSSGASYEQYF.

The chain carries TRBV5-5 and TRBJ2-7; possibly TRBD2 for D (5 bases). V was shortened by 0 bases and J by 0 bases, with 10 bases between the two germline ends. The CDR3 extends over 15 amino acids. Germline CDR1 and CDR2: SGHKS and YYEKEE (reference sequence). CDR3 in amino acids: CASSLEAAYSYEQYF. The DNA of the CDR3 is TGTGCCAGCAGCTTGGAAGCGGCCTACTCCTACGAGCAGTACTTC.

The rearrangement links TRBV12-3 or TRBV12-4 to TRBJ2-1; D is uncertain. Trimming removed 6 bases from V and 7 bases from J, with 7 bases in between. This CDR3 is built from 11 residues. The CDR3 spells CASSYYNEQFF. As DNA, the CDR3 is TGTGCCAGCAGCTATTATAATGAGCAGTTCTTC.

J is TRBJ2-5 and V is TRBV3-1 (or the pseudogene TRBV3-2); 7 positions match TRBD2. With 1 base clipped from V and 1 base from J, the junction kept 12 bases outside the gene matches. The CDR3 is 18 residues long. Germline V gene sequence: CDR1 LGHDT, CDR2 YNNKEL (reference sequence). The DNA for the CDR3 is TGTGCCAGCAGCCAAGTGCTGGGGGAGGGTGGGGTCCAAGAGACCCAGTACTTC. As protein: CASSQVLGEGGVQETQYF.